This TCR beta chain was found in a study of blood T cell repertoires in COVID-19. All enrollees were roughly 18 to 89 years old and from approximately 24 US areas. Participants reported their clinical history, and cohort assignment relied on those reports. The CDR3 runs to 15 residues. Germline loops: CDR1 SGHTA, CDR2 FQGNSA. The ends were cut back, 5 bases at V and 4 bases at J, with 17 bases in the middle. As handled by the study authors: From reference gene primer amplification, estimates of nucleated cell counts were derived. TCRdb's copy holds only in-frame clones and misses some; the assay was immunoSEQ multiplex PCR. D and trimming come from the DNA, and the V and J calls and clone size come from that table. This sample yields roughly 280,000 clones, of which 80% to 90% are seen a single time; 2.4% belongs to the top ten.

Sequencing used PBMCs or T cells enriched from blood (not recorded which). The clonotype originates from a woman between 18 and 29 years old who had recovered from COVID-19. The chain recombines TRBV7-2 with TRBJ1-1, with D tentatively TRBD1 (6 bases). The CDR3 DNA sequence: TGTGCCAGCAGCCCTCCGCCAGGGGTCGGCACTGAAGCTTTCTTT. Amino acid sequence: CASSPPPGVGTEAFF.